This T cell receptor beta chain comes out of a study of T cell responses to AZD1222 COVID-19 vaccine. This clone showed up just a few times. Its antigen is still unknown. Study conclusions and caveats: Across spike, vaccine-associated CD4 TCRs were found, dominant at 160-218 and 743-854. Females outnumbered males among donors, who were mostly white British; clonal diversity was possibly underestimated. The breadth and depth of Spike-specific TCRs increased once two AZD1222 doses had been given.

CDR1 and CDR2 from the germline V gene are SEHNR and FQNEAQ (reference sequence). V trimming: 4 bases; J trimming: 6 bases; junction bases outside the gene matches: 5. The CDR3 runs to 13 residues. Clones were sequenced by immunoSEQ multiplex PCR, and TCRdb holds only the in-frame ones, with some missing. The data show 150,000 to 200,000 clones, with roughly 94% seen just once and 4% to 5.5% held by the top ten. The chain carries TRBV7-9 and TRBJ2-7, with 8 bases lining up with TRBD1. The sequenced sample was peripheral blood, obtained 28 days after the second AZD1222 dose. The TCR comes from an adult who received the AZD1222 COVID-19 vaccine. CDR3 amino acids: CASSYGQGIEQYF. The CDR3 bases are TGTGCCAGCAGCTACGGACAGGGTATCGAGCAGTACTTC.